A single sample is the source of the 27 T cell receptor beta chains below, sequenced in a study of shared clonotypes between healthy human individuals. Profiling relied on immunoSEQ multiplex PCR, and the TCRdb table lists in-frame clones only, not all of them. The sample includes about 2.4 million clones, more than 80% of them seen just once. Input material: naive CD4+ T cells sorted from blood. Stated subset: CD45RA+ positively selected. The receptors come from a man younger than 35 in good health.

This sequence joins TRBV7-2 and TRBJ1-1; D uncertain. V dropped 0 bases and J dropped 0 bases, with 8 bases sitting between them. The CDR3 has 15 residues. The germline CDR1 and CDR2 sequences are SGHTA and FQGNSA. The CDR3: CASSLAPLVNTEAFF. The CDR3 region has the DNA TGTGCCAGCAGCTTAGCTCCCTTGGTGAACACTGAAGCTTTCTTT.

The table lists this clone with a count of one. J is TRBJ1-1 and V is TRBV10-3; 8 positions match TRBD1. CDR1 ENHRY and CDR2 SYGVKD come from the germline V gene. The CDR3 has 13 amino acids. V shed 8 bases and J 6 bases; nucleotides not matched to a gene: 8. Written as DNA, the CDR3 is TGTGCCATCGCCCCAGGGGGCTTTGCTGAAGCTTTCTTT. It is translated as CAIAPGGFAEAFF.

J is TRBJ2-3 and V is TRBV11-3; D gene ambiguous. The germline CDR1 and CDR2 sequences are SGHNT and YENEEA. The V gene lost 5 bases and the J gene lost 5 bases, with 11 bases spanning the gap. The CDR3 has 13 residues. The CDR3 region is CASSPELGDTQYF. CDR3 coding DNA: TGTGCCAGCAGCCCCGAGCTGGGAGATACGCAGTATTTT.

The chain is built from TRBV6-1 and TRBJ1-2; D gene ambiguous. Germline-derived CDR1 and CDR2 are MNHNS and SASEGT. The CDR3 runs 15 residues. With 6 bases removed from V and 4 bases from J, the gap between germline ends came to 18 bases. The CDR3 coding sequence is TGTGCCAGCAGGCGGGTCAGGCAGAGCCCCTATGGCTACACCTTC. This codes for CASRRVRQSPYGYTF.

The chain recombines TRBV4-3 with TRBJ2-1, with a weak D call TRBD2 (5 bases). Germline V gene sequence: CDR1 LGHNA, CDR2 YSLEER. V shed 0 bases and J shed 2 bases, with 8 bases lying between them. The CDR3 length is 15 residues. The CDR3 DNA follows: TGCGCCAGCAGCCAAGATCGGGGAACCTACAATGAGCAGTTCTTC. Amino acid sequence: CASSQDRGTYNEQFF.

About this clone itself: This CDR3 is also generated by other DNA sequences in the sample. This chain links TRBV6-6 with TRBJ2-1; D may be TRBD1 (6 bases). Germline V gene sequence: CDR1 MNHNY, CDR2 SVGAGI (reference sequence). The length of the CDR3 is 12 residues. V shed 5 bases and J shed 7 bases, with 9 bases lying between them. In DNA, the CDR3 is TGTGCCAGCAGTCCAGGGGAGAATGAGCAGTTCTTC. Protein: CASSPGENEQFF.

The V and J genes are TRBV10-1 and TRBJ1-1, with 11 nucleotides matching TRBD1. Germline V lookup: CDR1 WNHNN, CDR2 SYGVQD (reference sequence). With 5 bases clipped from V and 4 bases from J, the junction kept 3 bases outside the gene matches. CDR3 size: 14 residues. This CDR3 is CASSRTGGTTEAFF. As DNA, the CDR3 is TGCGCCAGCAGTCGGACAGGGGGCACCACTGAAGCTTTCTTT.

The chain recombines TRBV6-6 with TRBJ1-2; D is unresolved. Germline V gene sequence: CDR1 MNHNY, CDR2 SVGAGI (reference sequence). CDR3 length: 11 residues. V lost 7 bases to trimming and J lost 7 bases, with 10 bases between them. The CDR3 protein is CASNSRGGYTF. The CDR3 DNA follows: TGTGCCAGCAATTCTCGCGGTGGCTACACCTTC.

This rearrangement joins TRBV18 to TRBJ2-7; 8 bases fit TRBD1. CDR1 KGHSH and CDR2 LQKENI come from the germline V gene. The CDR3 length is 14 residues. V lost 8 bases to trimming and J lost 2 bases; unmatched junction nucleotides: 8. The CDR3 reads CASQTGTGPYEQYF. CDR3 coding DNA: TGTGCCAGCCAAACCGGGACAGGCCCCTACGAGCAGTACTTC.

The chain has TRBV18 and TRBJ1-2; TRBD1 matches 7 bases. Germline V lookup: CDR1 KGHSH, CDR2 LQKENI. The CDR3 runs to 15 residues. The V segment lost 1 base and the J segment 7 bases; nucleotides outside the gene matches: 9. The CDR3, as DNA: TGTGCCAGCTCACCACTGTCCCAGGGGGTTTTTGGCTACACCTTC. Its translation: CASSPLSQGVFGYTF.

This chain connects TRBV27 to TRBJ2-7; TRBD2 is a possible D gene (6 bases). This CDR3 is built from 16 residues. V was cut by 6 bases and J by 3 bases, with 21 bases left in between. CDR1 and CDR2 (germline): MNHEY, SMNVEV (reference sequence). The CDR3 region has the DNA TGTGCCAGCAGCTTAAGTATGGGCGGGAAGGGCTACGAGCAGTACTTC. Protein sequence: CASSLSMGGKGYEQYF.

CDR3 nucleotide sequence: TGTGCCAGCAGTTACTCGGAGGACAGGGCCTACGAGCAGTACTTC. Protein sequence: CASSYSEDRAYEQYF. The chain recombines TRBV6-5 with TRBJ2-7; 8 nucleotides match TRBD1. Germline loops: CDR1 MNHEY, CDR2 SVGAGI. The J segment lost 2 bases and the V segment lost 0 bases, leaving 3 bases of the junction unmatched. The CDR3 contains 15 residues.

This rearrangement joins TRBV5-1 to TRBJ2-3, with TRBD1 matching 9 bases. The CDR3 length is 19 residues. V lost 4 bases, J lost 1 base, and 16 bases stayed unmatched. Germline assignment: CDR1 SGHRS and CDR2 YFSETQ. CDR3 region: CASSRTGGGQGEGTDTQYF. CDR3 DNA sequence: TGCGCCAGCAGCCGTACGGGCGGGGGACAGGGTGAGGGCACAGATACGCAGTATTTT.

The sample holds one count of this clone. The same CDR3 also results from other DNA sequences found in this sample. The rearrangement uses TRBV7-3 and TRBJ1-1; 9 positions agree with TRBD1. V trimming: 3 bases; J trimming: 2 bases; junction bases outside the gene matches: 1. CDR3 length equals 14 residues. Germline loops: CDR1 SGHTA, CDR2 FQGTGA. Here the CDR3 DNA reads TGTGCCAGCAGCTTGGGACAGGGTAACACTGAAGCTTTCTTT. Translating it yields CASSLGQGNTEAFF. Based on the CDR3 plus reference TRBV7-3 and TRBJ1-1, the full variable domain is GAGVSQTPSNKVTEKGKYVELRCDPISGHTALYWYRQSLGQGPEFLIYFQGTGAADDSGLPNDRFFAVRPEGSVSTLKIQRTERGDSAVYLCASSLGQGNTEAFFGQGTRLTVV.

The chain recombines TRBV11-2 with TRBJ2-3, with D possibly matching TRBD2 (5 bases). V was trimmed by 6 bases and J by 0 bases, leaving 13 bases between them. The CDR3 extends over 15 amino acids. Germline V gene sequence: CDR1 SGHAT, CDR2 FQNNGV. The CDR3 protein is CASSSPGSSTDTQYF. CDR3 coding DNA: TGTGCCAGCAGTTCTCCGGGATCTAGCACAGATACGCAGTATTTT.

The J gene is TRBJ2-7, the V gene TRBV6-5; TRBD1 matches 10 bases. This CDR3 contains 15 residues. Germline trimming cut 6 bases from V and 5 bases from J; bases unmatched to any gene: 10. From germline, CDR1 is MNHEY and CDR2 SVGAGI. The CDR3 reads CASSPRDRGGDEQYF. CDR3 nucleotides: TGTGCCAGCAGCCCCCGGGACAGGGGTGGCGACGAGCAGTACTTC.

Of note for this clone: This sample also contains other DNA sequences that code for the same CDR3. The CDR3 DNA is TGTGCCAGCAGTTTGGGCGGAAGCTATAATTCACCCCTCCACTTT. Residues: CASSLGGSYNSPLHF. This sequence joins TRBV28 and TRBJ1-6, with D unresolved. The V gene lost 3 bases and the J gene lost 3 bases, with 9 bases spanning the gap. The germline V gene has CDR1 MDHEN and CDR2 SYDVKM. The CDR3 is 15 amino acids.

The chain has TRBV7-2 and TRBJ1-2, with D perhaps TRBD1 (6 bases). The CDR3 sequence is 14 residues long. The V gene's germline CDR1 is SGHTA and CDR2 FQGNSA. V shed 6 bases and J shed 2 bases, with 13 bases lying between them. The CDR3 DNA is TGTGCCAGCAGACAAAATACAGGGAACTATGGCTACACCTTC. Residues: CASRQNTGNYGYTF.

The chain uses TRBV27 and TRBJ2-2, with 10 bases that match TRBD1. Germline V CDR1 and CDR2: MNHEY, SMNVEV (reference sequence). This CDR3 comprises 16 residues. J gave up 4 bases and V 7 bases, and 9 bases lay outside the gene matches. The CDR3 region has the DNA TGTGCCAGCACCCCCGGGACAGGGGCCACCACCGGGGAGCTGTTTTTT. Amino acids: CASTPGTGATTGELFF.

The rearrangement uses TRBV9 and TRBJ2-3, with D tentatively TRBD1 or TRBD2 (5 bases each). From germline, CDR1 is SGDLS and CDR2 YYNGEE. The CDR3 is 15 residues long. Trimming pared 3 bases from V and 1 base from J, leaving 12 bases between. This CDR3 is CASSAWGIGTDTQYF. The CDR3 region has the DNA TGTGCCAGCAGCGCTTGGGGGATAGGCACAGATACGCAGTATTTT.

V and J are TRBV6-6 and TRBJ2-7; 9 nucleotides match TRBD1. After removal of 0 bases from V and 5 bases from J, the junction contained 2 bases not matched to a gene. Germline V gene lookup returns CDR1 MNHNY and CDR2 SVGAGI (reference sequence). The CDR3 is 14 residues long. The CDR3 spells CASSYSRDRDEQYF. CDR3 bases: TGTGCCAGCAGTTACTCGAGGGACAGGGACGAGCAGTACTTC.

V gene TRBV6-1 combines with J gene TRBJ2-1; D remains unclear. The germline V and J ends were trimmed by 1 base and 6 bases, with 13 bases remaining between them. The CDR3 covers 15 residues. Per germline, CDR1 MNHNS and CDR2 SASEGT. The DNA for the CDR3 is TGTGCCAGCAGTGAAGGTAGCTCCCCCCTCAATGAGCAGTTCTTC. Protein product: CASSEGSSPLNEQFF.

The table lists this clone with a count of one. The V gene is TRBV7-6, the J gene TRBJ2-2, with no clear D. The germline V gene encodes CDR1 SGHVS and CDR2 FNYEAQ. This CDR3 region has 12 residues. Trimming shortened V by 6 bases and J by 6 bases, and 8 bases separated the two germline ends. The CDR3 region is CASRDRAGELFF. The DNA of the CDR3 is TGTGCCAGCAGGGATCGTGCCGGGGAGCTGTTTTTT.

The chain recombines TRBV19 with TRBJ2-3, with 13 bases that match TRBD2. Germline trimming cut 4 bases from V and 7 bases from J; bases unmatched to any gene: 5. The CDR3 runs 15 residues. The germline V gene encodes CDR1 LNHDA and CDR2 SQIVND (reference sequence). CDR3 region: CASSTLAGGPHTQYF. CDR3 sequence (DNA): TGTGCCAGTAGTACACTAGCGGGAGGGCCTCATACGCAGTATTTT.

The rearrangement links TRBV11-3 to TRBJ2-3, with D uncertain. The CDR3 covers 14 residues. V lost 4 bases, J lost 2 bases, and 10 bases lay in between. Germline CDR1 and CDR2: SGHNT and YENEEA. The CDR3, as DNA: TGTGCCAGCAGCTCCATCGGACCCACAGATACGCAGTATTTT. As protein: CASSSIGPTDTQYF. Supplemented by reference TRBV11-3 and TRBJ2-3, the full variable domain reads EAGVVQSPRYKIIEKKQPVAFWCNPISGHNTLYWYLQNLGQGPELLIRYENEEAVDDSQLPKDRFSAERLKGVDSTLKIQPAELGDSAVYLCASSSIGPTDTQYFGPGTRLTVL.

In the case of this clone: A junction end diverges from the germline sequence, so it may reflect a read error. V usage is TRBV7-7 and J usage is TRBJ2-5; the D gene is possibly TRBD2 (6 bases). The CDR3 is 15 residues long. Germline values: CDR1 SSHAT, CDR2 FNYEAQ (reference sequence). CDR3: CASSLQAGLRETQYF. CDR3 bases: TGTGCTAGCAGCCTCCAGGCGGGACTTCGAGAGACCCAGTACTTC. Based on the CDR3 plus reference TRBV7-7 and TRBJ2-5, the full variable domain is GAGVSQSPRYKVTKRGQDVTLRCDPISSHATLYWYQQALGQGPEFLTYFNYEAQPDKSGLPSDRFSAERPEGSISTLTIQRTEQRDSAMYRCASSLQAGLRETQYFGPGTRLLVL.

The rearrangement uses TRBV7-6 and TRBJ2-7, with D perhaps assigned TRBD1 or TRBD2 (6 bases each). Germline lookup yields CDR1 SGHVS and CDR2 FNYEAQ. CDR3 length: 13 amino acids. Deletions cut 5 bases from V and 9 bases from J, with 17 bases between. CDR3 bases: TGTGCCAGCAGCGCCTTAGGGGGGATCGGGCAGTACTTC. Residues: CASSALGGIGQYF.